This is a list of T cell receptor beta chains from one sample in a study of blood T cell repertoires in COVID-19. The repertoire was sequenced with immunoSEQ multiplex PCR; TCRdb's copy has only in-frame clones and lacks some. The sample has about 270,000 clones; about 87% are singletons. Sample: PBMCs or T cells enriched from blood (not recorded which). These receptors were collected from a woman in her twenties or thirties with acute COVID-19. CDR3s include the opening cysteine and the closing phenylalanine or tryptophan. Fields, in order: V gene, J gene, D gene, CDR3 length, clone size, CDR3 protein, CDR3 DNA. D genes are given only for firm matches. The size of a clone is reported for some rows only, either as once, few or many, or as a class for expanded clones.

TRBV7-9	TRBJ2-7	TRBD1	14	-	CASSLDRGHYEQYF	TGTGCCAGCAGCTTGGACAGGGGTCACTACGAGCAGTACTTC
TRBV9	TRBJ2-1	TRBD2	16	once	CASSPGGTSGYNEQFF	TGTGCCAGCAGCCCGGGAGGGACTAGCGGATACAATGAGCAGTTCTTC
TRBV27	TRBJ2-1	TRBD1	13	-	CASSQTGYNEQFF	TGTGCCAGCAGTCAGACAGGGTACAATGAGCAGTTCTTC
TRBV7-2	TRBJ1-4	-	16	-	CASSLGPEGTNEKLFF	TGTGCCAGCAGCTTAGGGCCGGAGGGGACTAATGAAAAACTGTTTTTT
TRBV5-5	TRBJ1-1	TRBD1	14	-	CASRRQGQNTEAFF	TGTGCCAGCAGACGACAGGGGCAGAACACTGAAGCTTTCTTT
TRBV19	TRBJ1-5	-	15	once	CASSITRQSNQPQHF	TGTGCCAGTAGTATTACCCGACAGAGCAATCAGCCCCAGCATTTT
TRBV4-3	TRBJ2-1	-	13	-	CASSQDLGNEQFF	TGCGCCAGCAGCCAAGATCTCGGTAATGAGCAGTTCTTC
TRBV18	TRBJ1-6	TRBD1	15	-	CASSLGTGYDSPLHF	TGTGCCAGCTCCCTGGGGACAGGGTATGATTCACCCCTCCACTTT
TRBV18	TRBJ1-5	TRBD1	15	once	CASSEQDRVYQPQHF	TGTGCCAGCTCAGAACAGGACAGGGTCTATCAGCCCCAGCATTTT
TRBV18	TRBJ1-3	TRBD1	16	-	CASSPGTEISGNTIYF	TGTGCCAGCTCACCGGGGACAGAAATTAGTGGAAACACCATATATTTT
TRBV2	TRBJ2-7	TRBD2	15	-	CASSETSGRAYEQYF	TGTGCCAGCAGTGAGACTAGCGGGAGGGCCTACGAGCAGTACTTC
TRBV2	TRBJ2-1	TRBD2	16	-	CASSPRLAGSYNEQFF	TGTGCCAGCAGTCCAAGACTAGCCGGTTCCTACAATGAGCAGTTCTTC
TRBV11-2	TRBJ2-1	-	13	-	CASGPSPSNEQFF	TGTGCCAGCGGCCCCTCCCCTAGCAATGAGCAGTTCTTC
TRBV28	TRBJ1-5	-	14	-	CASSLQSLGDSRHF	TGTGCCAGCAGTCTGCAATCGCTTGGAGACAGCCGGCATTTT
TRBV5-4	TRBJ2-3	-	14	-	CASSSPTSTDTQYF	TGTGCCAGCAGCTCCCCCACTAGCACAGATACGCAGTATTTT
TRBV28	TRBJ1-6	TRBD1	15	-	CASSSPAGGASPLHF	TGTGCCAGCAGTTCCCCAGCAGGGGGCGCTTCACCCCTCCACTTT
TRBV12-5	TRBJ2-1	TRBD2	16	-	CASGLTLAGEGNEQFF	TGTGCTAGTGGCCTAACACTAGCGGGAGAGGGTAATGAGCAGTTCTTC
TRBV3-1/TRBV3-2	TRBJ1-2	TRBD1	13	-	CASRYDRGSGYTF	TGTGCCAGCAGGTATGACAGGGGAAGTGGCTACACCTTC
TRBV6-2/TRBV6-3	TRBJ2-2	-	13	-	CASSYVESGELFF	TGTGCCAGCAGTTACGTGGAGTCCGGGGAGCTGTTTTTT
TRBV21-1	TRBJ2-3	-	20	-	CASSKGSTGRDRGFADTQYF	TGTGCCAGCAGCAAAGGGTCGACGGGCCGGGACAGGGGTTTTGCAGATACGCAGTATTTT
TRBV7-9	TRBJ2-7	-	17	-	CASSSKGLQGPPYEQYF	TGTGCCAGCAGCTCCAAAGGGTTACAGGGTCCGCCCTACGAGCAGTACTTC
TRBV28	TRBJ2-7	TRBD2	17	once	CASSLDLAELFAYEQYF	TGTGCCAGCAGTTTAGATCTAGCGGAGTTATTTGCCTACGAGCAGTACTTC
TRBV7-9	TRBJ1-1	TRBD1	16	-	CASSLAGTGTKLGAFF	TGTGCCAGCAGCTTAGCTGGGACAGGGACCAAATTGGGGGCTTTCTTT
TRBV5-1	TRBJ1-4	TRBD1	14	-	CASSHRDSHEKLFF	TGCGCCAGCAGCCACCGGGACAGTCACGAAAAACTGTTTTTT
TRBV28	TRBJ1-3	-	16	once	CASTTMGEGSGNTIYF	TGTGCCAGCACCACCATGGGGGAGGGCTCTGGAAACACCATATATTTT
TRBV5-5	TRBJ2-1	TRBD2	14	-	CASSLVSQRDQQFF	TGTGCCAGCAGCTTGGTTTCCCAGCGGGATCAGCAGTTCTTC
TRBV3-1/TRBV3-2	TRBJ1-6	TRBD1	16	-	CASSPGTGEINSPLHF	TGTGCCAGCAGCCCAGGGACAGGGGAAATTAATTCACCCCTCCACTTT
TRBV7-3	TRBJ2-2	TRBD2	20	once	CASSLTLLAGGPPGTGELFF	TGTGCCAGCAGCTTAACCCTTCTAGCGGGAGGGCCCCCTGGCACCGGGGAGCTGTTTTTT
TRBV29-1	TRBJ2-7	TRBD1	13	-	CSVDGDRVYEQYF	TGCAGCGTTGATGGGGACAGGGTATACGAGCAGTACTTC
TRBV13	TRBJ2-7	-	11	-	CASSLGAEQYF	TGTGCCAGCAGCTTAGGGGCAGAGCAGTACTTC
TRBV19	TRBJ2-1	TRBD2	15	-	CASRRDYLATYEQFF	TGTGCCAGTAGGAGGGACTACCTAGCTACCTATGAGCAGTTCTTC
TRBV4-2	TRBJ2-5	TRBD1	18	-	CASSQGLRDRVVKETQYF	TGTGCCAGCAGCCAAGGTCTCCGGGACAGGGTTGTGAAAGAGACCCAGTACTTC
TRBV6-4	TRBJ2-7	TRBD2	19	-	CASTPRPSGRASQSYEQYF	TGTGCCAGCACCCCCCGCCCTAGCGGGAGGGCCTCCCAATCCTACGAGCAGTACTTC
TRBV19	TRBJ1-5	-	15	-	CASSMTFYSNQPQHF	TGTGCCAGTAGTATGACATTTTATAGCAATCAGCCCCAGCATTTT
TRBV5-1	TRBJ2-4	-	15	-	CASSPSGSGRNIQYF	TGCGCCAGCAGCCCCTCCGGTTCCGGGAGAAACATTCAGTACTTC
TRBV6-5	TRBJ2-7	TRBD2	14	-	CATSIAGRTYEQYF	TGTGCCACCTCAATAGCGGGGCGAACCTACGAGCAGTACTTC
TRBV12-3/TRBV12-4	TRBJ2-5	TRBD1	13	-	CASSNSDRVTQYF	TGTGCCAGCAGTAACTCGGACAGGGTGACCCAGTACTTC
TRBV19	TRBJ1-5	TRBD1	13	-	CASSMGQGRAQHF	TGTGCCAGTAGTATGGGACAGGGGAGGGCCCAGCATTTT
TRBV5-8	TRBJ2-1	TRBD1	14	-	CASSSGTGDDEQFF	TGTGCCAGCAGTTCCGGGACAGGGGACGATGAGCAGTTCTTC
TRBV5-6	TRBJ1-2	TRBD1	16	-	CASSVKGTGEFYGYTF	TGTGCCAGCAGCGTCAAGGGGACAGGGGAGTTCTATGGCTACACCTTC
TRBV27	TRBJ1-4	-	15	once	CASYGGVATNEKLFF	TGTGCCAGCTACGGGGGGGTTGCAACTAATGAAAAACTGTTTTTT
TRBV9	TRBJ1-6	-	14	-	CASSVGQVASPLHF	TGTGCCAGCAGCGTAGGACAGGTGGCATCACCCCTCCACTTT
TRBV29-1	TRBJ1-3	TRBD1	15	-	CSVGGTGGSGNTIYF	TGCAGCGTTGGGGGGACAGGGGGCTCTGGAAACACCATATATTTT
TRBV6-4	TRBJ2-2	-	14	-	CASKTGSNTGELFF	TGTGCCAGCAAAACAGGGTCCAACACCGGGGAGCTGTTTTTT
TRBV30	TRBJ2-7	TRBD2	17	-	CAWSVVPLLAGHYEQYF	TGTGCCTGGAGTGTAGTCCCCCTACTAGCGGGGCACTACGAGCAGTACTTC
TRBV18	TRBJ2-5	-	13	-	CASSSLAWETQYF	TGTGCCAGCTCGTCCCTAGCTTGGGAGACCCAGTACTTC
TRBV7-9	TRBJ2-7	-	14	-	CASSLGGGSYEQYF	TGTGCCAGCAGCTTAGGAGGCGGATCCTACGAGCAGTACTTC
TRBV5-1	TRBJ1-6	-	15	-	CASSLAEQGVSPLHF	TGCGCCAGCAGCTTGGCCGAACAGGGAGTATCACCCCTCCACTTT
TRBV3-1/TRBV3-2	TRBJ1-4	-	13	-	CASTSQGSEKLFF	TGTGCCAGCACCTCGCAGGGTAGTGAAAAACTGTTTTTT
TRBV7-2	TRBJ2-1	TRBD2	17	-	CASSSSLAGGVLNEQFF	TGTGCCAGCAGCTCCTCCTTGGCGGGAGGTGTCCTCAATGAGCAGTTCTTC
TRBV3-1/TRBV3-2	TRBJ2-1	TRBD2	15	-	CASSHNGRPYNEQFF	TGTGCCAGCAGCCATAACGGGAGGCCCTACAATGAGCAGTTCTTC
TRBV11-2	TRBJ2-7	-	12	-	CASSLGANEQYF	TGTGCCAGCAGCTTAGGAGCGAACGAGCAGTACTTC
TRBV3-1/TRBV3-2	TRBJ2-1	TRBD2	14	-	CASRTGTIYNEQFF	TGTGCCAGCAGGACGGGGACTATCTACAATGAGCAGTTCTTC
TRBV7-2	TRBJ1-1	-	14	-	CASSFRGLFTEAFF	TGTGCCAGCAGCTTTCGGGGACTTTTTACTGAAGCTTTCTTT
TRBV4-2	TRBJ2-3	-	14	-	CASSQGNSPDTQYF	TGTGCCAGCAGCCAAGGAAACTCCCCAGATACGCAGTATTTT